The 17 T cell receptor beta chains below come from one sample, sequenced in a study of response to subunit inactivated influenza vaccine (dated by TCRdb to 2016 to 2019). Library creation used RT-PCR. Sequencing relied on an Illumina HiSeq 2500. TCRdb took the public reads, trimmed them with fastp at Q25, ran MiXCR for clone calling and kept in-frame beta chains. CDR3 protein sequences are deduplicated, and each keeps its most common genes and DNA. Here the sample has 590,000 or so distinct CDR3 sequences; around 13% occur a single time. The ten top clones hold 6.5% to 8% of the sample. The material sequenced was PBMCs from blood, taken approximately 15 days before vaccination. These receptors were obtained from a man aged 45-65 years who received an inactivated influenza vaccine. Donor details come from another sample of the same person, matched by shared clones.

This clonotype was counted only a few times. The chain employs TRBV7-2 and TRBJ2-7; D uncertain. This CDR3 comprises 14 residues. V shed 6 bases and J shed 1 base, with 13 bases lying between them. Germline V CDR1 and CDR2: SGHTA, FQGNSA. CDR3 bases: TGTGCCAGCAGAAGGGCCGACAATTCCTACGAGCAGTACTTC. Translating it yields CASRRADNSYEQYF. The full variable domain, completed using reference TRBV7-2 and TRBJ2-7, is GAGVSQSPSNKVTEKGKDVELRCDPISGHTALYWYRQSLGQGLEFLIYFQGNSAPDKSGLPSDRFSAERTGGSVSTLTIQRTQQEDSAVYLCASRRADNSYEQYFGPGTRLTVT.

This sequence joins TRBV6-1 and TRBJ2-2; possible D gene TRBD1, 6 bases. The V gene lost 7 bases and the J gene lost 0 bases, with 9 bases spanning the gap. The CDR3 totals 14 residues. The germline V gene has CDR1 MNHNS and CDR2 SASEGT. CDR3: CASMDSTNTGELFF. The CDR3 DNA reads TGTGCCAGCATGGACAGCACGAACACCGGGGAGCTGTTTTTT.

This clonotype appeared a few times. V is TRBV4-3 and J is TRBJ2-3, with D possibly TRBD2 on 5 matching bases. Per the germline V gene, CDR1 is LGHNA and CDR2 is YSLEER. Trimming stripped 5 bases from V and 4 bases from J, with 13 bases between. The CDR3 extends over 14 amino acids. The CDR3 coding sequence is TGCGCCAGCAGCTTCGGGGTGCGGGCAGATACGCAGTATTTT. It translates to CASSFGVRADTQYF.

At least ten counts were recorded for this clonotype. This CDR3 reads CASSLGQDYEQYF. CDR3 nucleotide sequence: TGTGCCAGCAGCCTTGGACAGGACTACGAGCAGTACTTC. This chain uses TRBV7-6 with TRBJ2-7, with 7 nucleotides matching TRBD1. This CDR3 comprises 13 residues. The V and J ends lost 5 bases and 3 bases, in that order; junction bases with no gene match: 4. CDR1 and CDR2 (germline): SGHVS, FNYEAQ.

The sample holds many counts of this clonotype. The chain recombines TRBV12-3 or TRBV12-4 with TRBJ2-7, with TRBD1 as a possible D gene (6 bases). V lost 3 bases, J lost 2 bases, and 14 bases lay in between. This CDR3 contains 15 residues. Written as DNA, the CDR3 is TGTGCCAGCAGTTTTAGGGGGACGTACACCTACGAGCAGTACTTC. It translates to CASSFRGTYTYEQYF.

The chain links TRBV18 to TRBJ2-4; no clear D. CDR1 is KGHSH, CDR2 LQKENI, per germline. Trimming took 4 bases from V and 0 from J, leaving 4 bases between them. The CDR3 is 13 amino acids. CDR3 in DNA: TGTGCCAGCTCACAAATAGCCAAAAACATTCAGTACTTC. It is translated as CASSQIAKNIQYF.

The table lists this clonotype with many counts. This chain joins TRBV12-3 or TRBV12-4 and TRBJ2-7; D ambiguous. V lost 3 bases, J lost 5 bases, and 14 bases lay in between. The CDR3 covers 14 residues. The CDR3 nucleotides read TGTGCCAGCAGTTTGCTTGACCTTGTGGACGAGCAGTACTTC. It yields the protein CASSLLDLVDEQYF.

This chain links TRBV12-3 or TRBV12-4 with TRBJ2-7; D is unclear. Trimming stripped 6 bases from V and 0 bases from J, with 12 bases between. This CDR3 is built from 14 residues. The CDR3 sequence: CASSPGRSSYEQYF. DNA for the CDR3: TGTGCCAGCAGCCCAGGACGGAGCTCCTACGAGCAGTACTTC.

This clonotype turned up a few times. The CDR3 is CASSQVLGQPQHF. As DNA, the CDR3 is TGCGCCAGCAGCCAAGTGTTGGGCCAGCCCCAGCATTTT. The rearrangement uses TRBV4-3 and TRBJ1-5; D unclear. Germline V lookup: CDR1 LGHNA, CDR2 YSLEER. V was clipped by 1 base and J by 7 bases, with 8 bases between them. This CDR3 is built from 13 residues.

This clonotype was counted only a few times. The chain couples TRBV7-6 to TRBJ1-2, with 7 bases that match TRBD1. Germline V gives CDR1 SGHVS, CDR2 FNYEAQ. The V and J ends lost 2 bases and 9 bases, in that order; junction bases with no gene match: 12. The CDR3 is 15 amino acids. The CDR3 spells CASSLREDRVPRYTF. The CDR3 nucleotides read TGTGCCAGCAGCTTAAGGGAAGACAGGGTCCCCCGCTACACCTTC.

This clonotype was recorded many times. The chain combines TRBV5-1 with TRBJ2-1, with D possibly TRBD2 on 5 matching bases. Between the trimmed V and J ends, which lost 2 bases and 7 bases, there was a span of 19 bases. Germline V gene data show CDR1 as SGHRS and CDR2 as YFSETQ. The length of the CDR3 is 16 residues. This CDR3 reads CASSLMSTRTGNEQFF. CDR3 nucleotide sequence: TGCGCCAGCAGCTTAATGTCCACTAGAACCGGGAATGAGCAGTTCTTC.

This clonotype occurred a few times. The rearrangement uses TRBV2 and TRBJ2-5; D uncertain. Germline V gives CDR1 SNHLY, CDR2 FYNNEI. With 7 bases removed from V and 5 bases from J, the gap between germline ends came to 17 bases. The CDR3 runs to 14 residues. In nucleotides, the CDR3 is TGTGCCAGCACTAAAAGTTGGCAAGGGGAGACCCAGTACTTC. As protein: CASTKSWQGETQYF.

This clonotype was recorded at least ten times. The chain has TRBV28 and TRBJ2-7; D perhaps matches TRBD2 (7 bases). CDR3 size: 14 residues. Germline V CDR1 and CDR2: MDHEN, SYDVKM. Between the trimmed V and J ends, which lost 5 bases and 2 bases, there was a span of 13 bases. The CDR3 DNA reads TGTGCCAGCAGTCACAGAGGGGGGGCCTACGAGCAGTACTTC. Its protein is CASSHRGGAYEQYF. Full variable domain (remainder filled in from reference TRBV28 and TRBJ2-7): DVKVTQSSRYLVKRTGEKVFLECVQDMDHENMFWYRQDPGLGLRLIYFSYDVKMKEKGDIPEGYSVSREKKERFSLILESASTNQTSMYLCASSHRGGAYEQYFGPGTRLTVT.

The CDR3 here is CSARTSGSVLSEQFF. The CDR3 nucleotides are TGCAGTGCTAGAACTAGCGGGAGTGTCTTGAGTGAGCAGTTCTTC. The V call is TRBV20-1, the J call TRBJ2-1, with 11 positions matching TRBD2. In germline, CDR1 is DFQATT, CDR2 SNEGSKA (reference sequence). This CDR3 is 15 amino acids long. With 2 bases clipped from V and 9 bases from J, the junction kept 9 bases outside the gene matches.

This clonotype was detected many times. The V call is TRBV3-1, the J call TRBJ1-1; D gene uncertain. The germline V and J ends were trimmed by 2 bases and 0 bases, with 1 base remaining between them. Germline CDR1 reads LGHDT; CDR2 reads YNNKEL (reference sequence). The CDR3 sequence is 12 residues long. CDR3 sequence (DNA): TGTGCCAGCAGCCAAATGAACACTGAAGCTTTCTTT. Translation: CASSQMNTEAFF.

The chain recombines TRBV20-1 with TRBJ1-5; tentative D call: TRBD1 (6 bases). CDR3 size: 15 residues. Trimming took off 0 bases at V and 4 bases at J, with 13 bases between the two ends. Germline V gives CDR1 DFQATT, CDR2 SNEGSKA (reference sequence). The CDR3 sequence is CSARDPGRGNQPQHF. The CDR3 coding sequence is TGCAGTGCTAGAGATCCGGGCAGGGGAAATCAGCCCCAGCATTTT.

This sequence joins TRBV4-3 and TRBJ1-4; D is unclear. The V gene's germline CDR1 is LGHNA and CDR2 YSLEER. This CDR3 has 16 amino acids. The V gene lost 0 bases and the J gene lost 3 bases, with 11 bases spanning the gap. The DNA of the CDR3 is TGCGCCAGCAGCCAAGATTTCCCATCGGCTAATGAAAAACTGTTTTTT. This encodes CASSQDFPSANEKLFF.